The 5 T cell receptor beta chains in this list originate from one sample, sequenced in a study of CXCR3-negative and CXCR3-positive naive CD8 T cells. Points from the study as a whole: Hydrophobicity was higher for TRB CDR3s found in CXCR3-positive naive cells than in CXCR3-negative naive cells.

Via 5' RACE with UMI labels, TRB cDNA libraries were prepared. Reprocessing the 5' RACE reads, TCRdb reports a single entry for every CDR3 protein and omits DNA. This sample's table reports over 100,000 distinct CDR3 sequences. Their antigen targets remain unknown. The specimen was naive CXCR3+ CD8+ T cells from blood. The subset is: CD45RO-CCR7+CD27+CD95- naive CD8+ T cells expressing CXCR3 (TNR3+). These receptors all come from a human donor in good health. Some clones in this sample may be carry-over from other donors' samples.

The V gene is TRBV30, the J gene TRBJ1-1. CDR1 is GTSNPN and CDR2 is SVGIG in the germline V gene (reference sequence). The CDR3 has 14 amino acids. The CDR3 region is CAWSAGTTNTEAFF.

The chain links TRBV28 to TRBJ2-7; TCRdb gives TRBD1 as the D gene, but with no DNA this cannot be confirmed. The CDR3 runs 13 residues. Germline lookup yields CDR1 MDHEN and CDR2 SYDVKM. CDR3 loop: CASSSPGTTEQYF.

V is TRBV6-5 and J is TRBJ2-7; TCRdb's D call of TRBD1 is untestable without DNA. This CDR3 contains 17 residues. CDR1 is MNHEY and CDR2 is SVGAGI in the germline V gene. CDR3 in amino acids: CASSYSPGTGYSYEQYF.

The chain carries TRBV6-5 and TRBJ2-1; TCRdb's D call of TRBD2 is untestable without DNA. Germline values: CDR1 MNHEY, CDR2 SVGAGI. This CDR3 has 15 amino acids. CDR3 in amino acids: CASSPLAGVGNEQFF.

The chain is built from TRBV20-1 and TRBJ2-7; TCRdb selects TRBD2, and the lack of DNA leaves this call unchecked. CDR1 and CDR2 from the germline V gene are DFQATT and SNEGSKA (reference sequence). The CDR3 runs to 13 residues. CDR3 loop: CSAIPGLAGEQYF.